A single sample gave rise to the 10 T cell receptor beta chains below, sequenced in a study of blood T cells in healthy people across ages. Through a sample-barcoded 5' primer and a J-beta primer mix, a second PCR was run for roughly 7 to 12 cycles. TCRdb called the 5' RACE reads again in MiXCR, with one record for every CDR3 protein. The sample lists roughly 800,000 distinct CDR3 sequences, nearly 60% occurring once. Source material: blood. The receptors stem from a man aged 30 to 39 in good health.

There are a few counts of this clonotype. This chain links TRBV7-2 with TRBJ2-1, with TRBD2 identical over 7 bases. This CDR3 comprises 15 residues. The V gene end was trimmed by 1 base and the J gene end by 6 bases; junction bases not matched to a gene: 6. Germline V lookup: CDR1 SGHTA, CDR2 FQGNSA. CDR3 nucleotides: TGTGCCAGCAGCTTAGTGGCGTGGGGGGGCAATGAGCAGTTCTTC. The encoded protein is CASSLVAWGGNEQFF.

The rearrangement joins TRBV5-8 to TRBJ2-1; D is ambiguous. The CDR3 contains 10 residues. The germline gives CDR1 SGHTS, CDR2 YDEGEE. Trimming removed 6 bases at V and 12 bases at J, with 10 bases between. CDR3 DNA: TGTGCCAGCACGAAGGGCGCGCAGTTCTTC. Translation gives CASTKGAQFF.

In this sample, this clonotype turned up a few times. The V call is TRBV2, the J call TRBJ2-4; no clear D gene. Germline V lookup: CDR1 SNHLY, CDR2 FYNNEI. V gave up 7 bases and J gave up 0 bases, with 16 bases separating them. CDR3 length: 16 amino acids. The CDR3 spells CASTVAVALAKNIQYF. The DNA for the CDR3 is TGTGCCAGCACCGTGGCAGTTGCTTTAGCCAAAAACATTCAGTACTTC.

The chain combines TRBV29-1 with TRBJ1-2; tentative D call: TRBD1 (6 bases). Trimming cost V 5 bases and J 2 bases, with 12 bases left between them. This CDR3 spans 13 amino acids. CDR1 SQVTM and CDR2 ANQGSEA come from the germline V gene. CDR3 in amino acids: CSVYDGQNYGYTF. The CDR3 bases are TGCAGCGTTTACGATGGACAGAACTATGGCTACACCTTC.

This clonotype was counted between two and nine times. The rearrangement links TRBV30 to TRBJ2-1; 10 bases align to TRBD2. CDR3 size: 15 residues. CDR1 is GTSNPN and CDR2 is SVGIG in the germline V gene (reference sequence). The J segment lost 3 bases and the V segment lost 0 bases, leaving 2 bases of the junction unmatched. The DNA of the CDR3 is TGTGCCTGGAGTGTAGTAGCGGGGGGCTACAATGAGCAGTTCTTC. Residues: CAWSVVAGGYNEQFF.

The genes are TRBV6-2 or TRBV6-3 and TRBJ1-5; TRBD1 matches 7 bases. The CDR3 sequence is 14 residues long. With 7 bases clipped from V and 4 bases from J, the junction kept 7 bases outside the gene matches. Germline loops: CDR1 MNHEY, CDR2 SVGEGT. DNA of the CDR3: TGTGCCAGCAATGGGGACAGCCAAAATCAGCCCCAGCATTTT. Amino acid sequence: CASNGDSQNQPQHF.

This clonotype has a single count. This chain uses TRBV29-1 with TRBJ2-1; D unclear. This CDR3 region has 17 residues. V lost 4 bases and J lost 5, with 24 bases in between. CDR1 and CDR2 (germline): SQVTM, ANQGSEA. The CDR3 DNA reads TGCAGCGTTGGATTTTTAGTGACTCGGCTCACCAACAATGAGCAGTTCTTC. It translates to CSVGFLVTRLTNNEQFF.

The rearrangement links TRBV7-8 to TRBJ2-3; D gene unclear. The germline V gene has CDR1 SGHVS and CDR2 FQNEAQ. V shed 4 bases and J shed 3 bases, with 11 bases lying between them. The CDR3 consists of 14 residues. This CDR3 is CASSSEPQTDTQYF. CDR3 nucleotides: TGTGCCAGCAGCTCCGAGCCCCAGACAGATACGCAGTATTTT. Complete variable domain (other parts from reference TRBV7-8 and TRBJ2-3): GAGVSQSPRYKVAKRGQDVALRCDPISGHVSLFWYQQALGQGPEFLTYFQNEAQLDKSGLPSDRFFAERPEGSVSTLKIQRTQQEDSAVYLCASSSEPQTDTQYFGPGTRLTVL.

The CDR3 region is CASSPSPRGAESYEQYF. The CDR3 bases are TGCGCCAGCAGCCCATCCCCCCGAGGTGCTGAGTCCTACGAGCAGTACTTC. The chain uses TRBV5-1 and TRBJ2-7; D uncertain. Germline CDR1 SGHRS, CDR2 YFSETQ. V lost 4 bases and J lost 1, with 21 bases in between. This CDR3 spans 17 amino acids.

This chain joins TRBV11-2 and TRBJ2-1; 9 bases agree with TRBD1. The CDR3 totals 15 residues. Germline CDR1 is SGHAT and CDR2 is FQNNGV. J was trimmed by 2 bases and V by 5 bases; bases with no gene match: 4. The CDR3 nucleotides are TGTGCCAGCAGCGAGGGACAGGGCACCTACAATGAGCAGTTCTTC. Its translation: CASSEGQGTYNEQFF.